This T cell receptor (beta chain) was identified in a study of blood T cell repertoires in COVID-19. Study details: Spain, Italy and the United States supplied samples that represented acute and convalescent COVID-19.

Trimming took off 4 bases at V and 6 bases at J, with 11 bases between the two ends. This CDR3 comprises 13 residues. Germline V gives CDR1 MGHDK, CDR2 SYGVNS. Clones were sequenced by immunoSEQ multiplex PCR, and TCRdb holds only the in-frame ones, with some missing. In the table there are fewer than 150,000 clones, approximately 85% of which are singletons. The receptor's source is a human donor in a cohort sampled during active COVID-19. Input material: peripheral blood. The chain uses TRBV25-1 and TRBJ2-3; the D is unclear. The CDR3 region has the DNA TGTGCCAGCAGTGCCCCCCCCGTGGATACGCAGTATTTT. Translation gives CASSAPPVDTQYF. The variable domain in full, completed from reference TRBV25-1 and TRBJ2-3, reads EADIYQTPRYLVIGTGKKITLECSQTMGHDKMYWYQQDPGMELHLIHYSYGVNSTEKGDLSSESTVSRIRTEHFPLTLESARPSHTSQYLCASSAPPVDTQYFGPGTRLTVL.